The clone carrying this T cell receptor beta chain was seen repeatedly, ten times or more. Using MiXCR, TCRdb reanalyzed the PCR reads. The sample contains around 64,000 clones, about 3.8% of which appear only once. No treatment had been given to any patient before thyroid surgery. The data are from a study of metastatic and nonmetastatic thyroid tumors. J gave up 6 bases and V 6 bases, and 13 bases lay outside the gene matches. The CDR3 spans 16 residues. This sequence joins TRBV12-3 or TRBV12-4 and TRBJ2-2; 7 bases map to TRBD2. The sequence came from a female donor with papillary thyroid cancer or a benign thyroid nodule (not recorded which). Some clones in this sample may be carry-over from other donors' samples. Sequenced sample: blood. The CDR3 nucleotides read TGTGCCAGCAGACCCACAGGAGCGGGATGGTCCGGGGAGCTGTTTTTT. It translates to CASRPTGAGWSGELFF.